This T cell receptor beta chain was identified in a study of Ad26.COV2.S vaccination and SARS-CoV-2 variants. In the study overall: A COV1001 Ad26.COV2.S trial-arm participant provided the sample. General study points: Analyses that measured TCR breadth and depth may have underestimated total T cell responses.

Clones were sequenced by immunoSEQ multiplex PCR, and TCRdb holds only the in-frame ones, with some missing. This table holds fewer than 400,000 clones, around 81% found once. With respect to this clone: Its antigen is as yet unknown.

The CDR3 length is 12 residues. Germline loops: CDR1 SGHNT, CDR2 YENEEA. Trimming stripped 5 bases from V and 6 bases from J, with 11 bases between. Treatment indicated: roughly 20 received Ad26.COV2.S at low or high dose, single or two shots; several received placebo; per-sample allocation not given. Samples came from day 63 after the first vaccine or placebo injection. Specimen: peripheral blood, collected in a trial of Ad26.COV2.S vaccine versus placebo. This TCR was recovered from a person between 18 and 59 years old who received the Ad26.COV2.S COVID-19 vaccine or a placebo. The chain combines TRBV11-3 with TRBJ2-7; TRBD1 might be the D (6 bases). The chain's CDR3 is CASSRDTAEQYF. The CDR3 DNA follows: TGTGCCAGCAGCCGGGACACCGCCGAGCAGTACTTC.